This T cell receptor beta chain came from a study of spatial heterogeneity in lung cancer. Across the study: Each unique TCR and UMI combination was seen more than ten times on average in raw reads.

Between the trimmed V and J ends, which lost 6 bases and 11 bases, there was a span of 17 bases. The CDR3 spans 13 residues. CDR1 is KGHSH, CDR2 LQKENI, per germline. In its sample, this clonotype was seen many times. Every molecule of TCR cDNA had its own unique molecular identifier. Using its own MiXCR run on the 5' RACE reads, TCRdb lists one record per CDR3 protein. This sample has approximately 11,000 distinct CDR3 sequences, with about 3.7% found just once. Time point noted: sample taken at primary tumor resection. From tumor, nontumor lung or frozen PBMC, whole RNA was taken unsorted for sequencing. A total of around 72 untreated early-stage non-small cell lung cancer patients served as donors.

This chain links TRBV18 with TRBJ1-5; D gene ambiguous. The TCR comes from a male donor with early-stage non-small cell lung cancer. The sample here was normal lung tissue next to the tumor, taken at surgery. Here the CDR3 reads CASSPGSPVTQHF. The CDR3, as DNA: TGTGCCAGCTCTCCTGGCTCACCGGTGACCCAGCATTTT.